This record covers a single TCR beta chain. Using unique molecular identifiers, the investigators prepared the TCRbeta library. TCRdb called the PCR reads again in MiXCR, with one record for every CDR3 protein. The sample holds some 390,000 distinct CDR3 sequences, around 21% seen once. This CDR3 is built from 13 residues. Germline loops: CDR1 KGHDR, CDR2 SFDVKD. J gave up 6 bases and V 8 bases, and 5 bases lay outside the gene matches. The sample is drawn from a study of T-cell reconstitution after alpha-beta-depleted transplantation in children. The receptor's source is a human donor who donated a stem cell graft to a child with acute myeloid leukemia. The source material was PBMCs from the stem cell graft donor, sampled from the stem cell graft. The chain employs TRBV24-1 and TRBJ2-1, with 8 bases aligning to TRBD1. The DNA for the CDR3 is TGTGCCACCACAGGACAGGGAATCAATGAGCAGTTCTTC. Its protein product is CATTGQGINEQFF.